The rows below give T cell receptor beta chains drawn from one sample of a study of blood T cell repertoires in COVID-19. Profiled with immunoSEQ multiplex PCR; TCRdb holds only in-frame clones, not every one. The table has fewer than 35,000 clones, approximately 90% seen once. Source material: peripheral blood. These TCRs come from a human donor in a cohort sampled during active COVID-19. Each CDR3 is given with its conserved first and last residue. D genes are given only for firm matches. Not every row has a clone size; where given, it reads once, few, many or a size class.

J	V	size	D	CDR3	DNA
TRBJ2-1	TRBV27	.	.	CASSHHPRQGGDEQFF	TGTGCCAGCAGTCATCACCCCAGACAGGGCGGGGATGAGCAGTTCTTC
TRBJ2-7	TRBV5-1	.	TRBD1	CASSLGDSSSYEQYF	TGCGCCAGCAGCTTGGGGGACAGCAGCTCCTACGAGCAGTACTTC
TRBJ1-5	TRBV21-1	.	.	CASSSRKGHLRQPQHF	TGTGCCAGCAGCAGCCGAAAGGGACATTTGAGGCAGCCCCAGCATTTT
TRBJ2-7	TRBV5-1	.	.	CASSPTGISPYEQYF	TGCGCCAGCAGCCCCACCGGGATCTCACCCTACGAGCAGTACTTC
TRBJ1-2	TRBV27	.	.	CASSLSGRMRGYTF	TGTGCCAGCAGTTTAAGCGGGCGAATGAGGGGCTACACCTTC
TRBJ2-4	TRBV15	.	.	CATSRGQLLAKNIQYF	TGTGCCACCAGCAGAGGACAGCTCTTAGCCAAAAACATTCAGTACTTC
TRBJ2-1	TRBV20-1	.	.	CSASPGASYNEQFF	TGCAGTGCTAGTCCGGGAGCGTCCTACAATGAGCAGTTCTTC
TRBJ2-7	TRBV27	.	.	CASHPASPTYEQYF	TGTGCCAGCCACCCTGCTAGCCCCACCTACGAGCAGTACTTC
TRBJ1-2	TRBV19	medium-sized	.	CASSPRSQTDSLDYGYTF	TGTGCCAGTAGCCCTAGATCTCAAACGGACAGCCTTGACTATGGCTACACCTTC
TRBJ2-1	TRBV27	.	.	CASSLGEAGSAYNEQFF	TGTGCCAGCAGTCTAGGGGAGGCAGGGTCGGCATACAATGAGCAGTTCTTC
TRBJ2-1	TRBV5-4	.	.	CASSAGRTLGVEQFF	TGTGCCAGCAGCGCGGGACGTACCCTCGGTGTTGAGCAGTTCTTC
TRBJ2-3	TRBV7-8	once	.	CASSWTSTDTQYF	TGTGCCAGCAGCTGGACTAGCACAGATACGCAGTATTTT
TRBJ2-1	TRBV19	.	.	CASSIDQVIQFF	TGTGCCAGTAGTATTGACCAGGTCATACAGTTCTTC
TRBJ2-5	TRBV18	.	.	CASSPTTTRETQYF	TGTGCCAGCTCGCCTACCACGACCAGGGAGACCCAGTACTTC
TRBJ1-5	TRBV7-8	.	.	CASSLAGKQGWSNQPQHF	TGTGCCAGCAGCTTAGCGGGGAAACAGGGCTGGAGCAATCAGCCCCAGCATTTT
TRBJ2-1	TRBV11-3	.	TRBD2	CASSLGGSRYNEQFF	TGTGCCAGCAGTCTTGGCGGGAGTAGGTACAATGAGCAGTTCTTC
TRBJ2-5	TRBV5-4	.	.	CASTPKRTGYQETQYF	TGTGCCAGCACCCCAAAGCGGACGGGATACCAAGAGACCCAGTACTTC
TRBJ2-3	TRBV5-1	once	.	CASSQGSVTDTDTQYF	TGCGCCAGCAGCCAGGGGTCCGTGACCGACACAGATACGCAGTATTTT
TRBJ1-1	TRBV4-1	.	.	CASSQVGAAEAFF	TGCGCCAGCAGCCAAGTGGGTGCGGCTGAAGCTTTCTTT
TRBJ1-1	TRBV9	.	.	CASSGTPHTEAFF	TGTGCCAGCAGCGGAACACCGCACACTGAAGCTTTCTTT
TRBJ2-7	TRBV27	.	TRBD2	CASTGLAGVGEQYF	TGTGCCAGCACGGGACTAGCGGGAGTGGGGGAGCAGTACTTC
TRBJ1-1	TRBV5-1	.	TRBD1	CASSYNRDRGTEAFF	TGCGCCAGCAGCTACAACCGGGACAGGGGCACTGAAGCTTTCTTT
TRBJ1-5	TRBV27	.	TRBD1	CASSNKGAVNQPQHF	TGTGCCAGCAGTAATAAGGGGGCAGTCAATCAGCCCCAGCATTTT
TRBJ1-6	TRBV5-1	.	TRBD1	CASSKPGGGSPLHF	TGCGCCAGCAGCAAGCCAGGGGGAGGTTCACCCCTCCACTTT
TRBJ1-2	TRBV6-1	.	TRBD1	CASSDPQGALGYTF	TGTGCCAGCAGTGATCCCCAGGGGGCGCTTGGCTACACCTTC
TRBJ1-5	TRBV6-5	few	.	CASSYQQHQPQHF	TGTGCCAGCAGTTACCAACAACATCAGCCCCAGCATTTT
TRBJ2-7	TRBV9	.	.	CASSAGSSYEQYF	TGTGCCAGCAGCGCCGGGAGCTCCTACGAGCAGTACTTC
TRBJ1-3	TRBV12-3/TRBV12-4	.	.	CASSIQGNTIYF	TGTGCCAGCAGCATTCAGGGAAACACCATATATTTT
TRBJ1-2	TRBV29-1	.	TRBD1	CSVVQGGFGYGYTF	TGCAGCGTTGTCCAAGGGGGCTTTGGCTATGGCTACACCTTC
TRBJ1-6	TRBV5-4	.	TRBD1	CASSPGTGVQLRPLHF	TGTGCCAGCAGCCCTGGGACAGGGGTCCAACTGAGGCCCCTCCACTTT
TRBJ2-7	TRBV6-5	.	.	CASRNAGQSTYEQYF	TGTGCCAGCAGAAACGCGGGACAGAGTACCTACGAGCAGTACTTC